These 6 T cell receptor beta chains came from one sample sequenced in a study of cytomegalovirus exposure and HLA in healthy donors. PCR used 60 Vbeta primers and 13 Jbeta primers. The method was immunoSEQ multiplex PCR; TCRdb's version includes in-frame clones alone and lacks a portion of them. There are 180,000 or so clones in the sample; around 78% occur only once, and about 2% lies in the top ten. The sample consisted of PBMCs. Source of these receptors: a woman aged 25 to 39 in good health and CMV-seropositive.

The CDR3 spells CASSPAGGGSYNSPLHF. CDR3 bases: TGTGCCAGCAGTCCAGCGGGGGGAGGGTCCTATAATTCACCCCTCCACTTT. V usage is TRBV28 and J usage is TRBJ1-6; D may be TRBD1 (5 bases). CDR1 is MDHEN, CDR2 SYDVKM, per germline. This CDR3 has 17 amino acids. Trimming took off 5 bases at V and 1 base at J, with 15 bases between the two ends. Full variable domain (remainder filled in from reference TRBV28 and TRBJ1-6): DVKVTQSSRYLVKRTGEKVFLECVQDMDHENMFWYRQDPGLGLRLIYFSYDVKMKEKGDIPEGYSVSREKKERFSLILESASTNQTSMYLCASSPAGGGSYNSPLHFGNGTRLTVT.

The chain has TRBV7-6 and TRBJ2-7; D possibly corresponds to TRBD1 (7 bases). Trimming pared 5 bases from V and 5 bases from J, leaving 16 bases between. Per the germline V gene, CDR1 is SGHVS and CDR2 is FNYEAQ. The length of the CDR3 is 14 residues. Here the CDR3 reads CASSQGGRGDEQYF. The CDR3 region has the DNA TGTGCCAGCAGCCAGGGGGGCAGGGGTGACGAGCAGTACTTC. Looking up the rest from reference TRBV7-6 and TRBJ2-7 gives the full variable domain: GAGVSQSPRYKVTKRGQDVALRCDPISGHVSLYWYRQALGQGPEFLTYFNYEAQQDKSGLPNDRFSAERPEGSISTLTIQRTEQRDSAMYRCASSQGGRGDEQYFGPGTRLTVT.

This sequence joins TRBV5-1 and TRBJ2-1, with 10 nucleotides matching TRBD2. There are 16 residues in the CDR3. CDR1 is SGHRS, CDR2 YFSETQ, per germline. Trimming at V came to 5 bases and at J to 7 bases, leaving 12 bases not matched to a gene. The DNA of the CDR3 is TGCGCCAGCAGACCAGGACTAGCGGATAGGCGTAATGAGCAGTTCTTC. It is translated as CASRPGLADRRNEQFF.

The chain recombines TRBV5-1 with TRBJ1-6; D perhaps matches TRBD1 (5 bases). Trimming removed 4 bases at V and 6 bases at J, with 23 bases between. Germline assignment: CDR1 SGHRS and CDR2 YFSETQ. The CDR3 is 18 residues long. The CDR3 loop is CASSPGERVGGINSPLHF. The CDR3 region has the DNA TGCGCCAGCAGCCCGGGGGAGAGAGTCGGTGGGATTAATTCACCCCTCCACTTT. The full variable domain, its missing parts supplied by reference TRBV5-1 and TRBJ1-6, is KAGVTQTPRYLIKTRGQQVTLSCSPISGHRSVSWYQQTPGQGLQFLFEYFSETQRNKGNFPGRFSGRQFSNSRSEMNVSTLELGDSALYLCASSPGERVGGINSPLHFGNGTRLTVT.

This rearrangement joins TRBV30 to TRBJ1-1; a weak D match, TRBD1 (5 bases). The CDR3 is 15 amino acids. From germline, CDR1 is GTSNPN and CDR2 SVGIG (reference sequence). V lost 7 bases to trimming and J lost 3 bases, with 21 bases between them. CDR3 in amino acids: CALSFGVGGDTEAFF. Here the CDR3 DNA reads TGTGCCTTATCCTTCGGGGTGGGGGGTGACACTGAAGCTTTCTTT.

The chain combines TRBV4-1 with TRBJ1-2; no firm D call. This CDR3 contains 15 residues. Trimming removed 4 bases at V and 0 bases at J, with 12 bases between. Germline V gene data show CDR1 as MGHRA and CDR2 as YSYEKL. The CDR3 coding sequence is TGCGCCAGCAGCCCCGGGGAGGGCGCTAACTATGGCTACACCTTC. This sequence encodes CASSPGEGANYGYTF.